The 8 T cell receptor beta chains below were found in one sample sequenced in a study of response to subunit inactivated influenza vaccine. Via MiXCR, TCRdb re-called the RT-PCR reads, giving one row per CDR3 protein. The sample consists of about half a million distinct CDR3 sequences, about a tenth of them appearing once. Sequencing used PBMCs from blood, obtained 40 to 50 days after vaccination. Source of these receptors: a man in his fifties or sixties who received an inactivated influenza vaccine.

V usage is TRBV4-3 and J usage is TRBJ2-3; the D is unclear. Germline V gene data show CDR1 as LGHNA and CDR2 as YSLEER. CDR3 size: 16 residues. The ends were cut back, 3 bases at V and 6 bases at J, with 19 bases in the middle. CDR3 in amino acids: CASSHGRRRGADTQYF. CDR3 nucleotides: TGCGCCAGCAGCCATGGACGACGGAGAGGTGCGGATACGCAGTATTTT.

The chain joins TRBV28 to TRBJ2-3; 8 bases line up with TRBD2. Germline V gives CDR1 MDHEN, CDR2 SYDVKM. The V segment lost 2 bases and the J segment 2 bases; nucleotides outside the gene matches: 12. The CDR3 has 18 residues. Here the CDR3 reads CASSLQLAAGGFTDTQYF. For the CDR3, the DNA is TGTGCCAGCAGTTTACAACTAGCGGCTGGGGGTTTCACAGATACGCAGTATTTT.

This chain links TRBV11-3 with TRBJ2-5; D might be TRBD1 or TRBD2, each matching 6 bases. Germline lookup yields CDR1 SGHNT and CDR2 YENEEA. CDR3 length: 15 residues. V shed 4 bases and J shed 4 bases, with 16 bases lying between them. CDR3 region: CASSSRGGGGETQYF. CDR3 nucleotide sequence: TGTGCCAGCAGCTCGAGAGGGGGAGGAGGAGAGACCCAGTACTTC.

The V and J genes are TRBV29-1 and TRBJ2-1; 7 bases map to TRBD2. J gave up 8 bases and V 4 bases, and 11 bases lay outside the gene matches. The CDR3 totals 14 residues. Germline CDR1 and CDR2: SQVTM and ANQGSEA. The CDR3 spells CSVALGGSPYEQFF. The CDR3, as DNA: TGCAGCGTTGCCCTTGGCGGGAGCCCTTATGAGCAGTTCTTC.

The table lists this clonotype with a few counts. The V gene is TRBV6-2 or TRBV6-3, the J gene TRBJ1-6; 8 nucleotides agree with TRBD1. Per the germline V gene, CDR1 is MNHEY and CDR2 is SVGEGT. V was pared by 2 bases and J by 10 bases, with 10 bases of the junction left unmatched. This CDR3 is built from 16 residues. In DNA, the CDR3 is TGTGCCAGCAGTTACCTCCGGACAGGGTTTAACTCACCCCTCCACTTT. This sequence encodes CASSYLRTGFNSPLHF.

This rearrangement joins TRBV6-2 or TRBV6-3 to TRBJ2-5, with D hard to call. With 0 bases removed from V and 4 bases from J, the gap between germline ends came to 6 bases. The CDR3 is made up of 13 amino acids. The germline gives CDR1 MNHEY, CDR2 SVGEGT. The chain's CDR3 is CASSYSVRETQYF. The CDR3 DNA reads TGTGCCAGCAGTTACTCGGTGAGAGAGACCCAGTACTTC.

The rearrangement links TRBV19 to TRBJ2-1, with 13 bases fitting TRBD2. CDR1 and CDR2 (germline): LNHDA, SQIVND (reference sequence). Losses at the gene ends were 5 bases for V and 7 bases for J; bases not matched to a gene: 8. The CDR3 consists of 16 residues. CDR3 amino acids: CASSAGLAGVMNEQFF. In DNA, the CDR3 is TGTGCCAGTAGTGCAGGACTAGCGGGAGTTATGAATGAGCAGTTCTTC.

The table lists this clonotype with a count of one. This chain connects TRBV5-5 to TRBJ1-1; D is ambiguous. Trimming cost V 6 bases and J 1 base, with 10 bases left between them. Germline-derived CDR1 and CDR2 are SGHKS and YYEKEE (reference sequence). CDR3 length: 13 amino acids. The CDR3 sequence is CASNLMENTEAFF. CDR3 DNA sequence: TGTGCCAGCAACCTCATGGAGAACACTGAAGCTTTCTTT. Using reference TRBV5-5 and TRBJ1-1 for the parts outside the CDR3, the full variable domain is DAGVTQSPTHLIKTRGQQVTLRCSPISGHKSVSWYQQVLGQGPQFIFQYYEKEERGRGNFPDRFSARQFPNYSSELNVNALLLGDSALYLCASNLMENTEAFFGQGTRLTVV.